These 6 T cell receptor beta chains were sequenced from one sample in a study of T-cell reconstitution after alpha-beta-depleted transplantation in children. This sample's TCRbeta library carried unique molecular identifier barcodes. TCRdb called the PCR reads again in MiXCR, with one record for every CDR3 protein. Of some 220,000 distinct CDR3 sequences listed, approximately 11% were seen once; the top ten hold roughly 30%. Sequenced here: PBMCs, sampled before TCRalphabeta/CD19-depleted stem cell transplant. Receptors originate from a child under two years old with acute myeloid leukemia, due to receive a stem cell transplant.

Concerning this clonotype: Its ends do not fully match the called genes, so a read error is possible. V and J are TRBV4-2 and TRBJ1-2; D remains unclear. The CDR3 consists of 16 residues. The germline V gene encodes CDR1 LGHNA and CDR2 YNFKEQ. The CDR3 region has the DNA TGTGCCATCAGCCTCGGGCGTCTCCCAAAGACCTATGGCTACACCTTC. This encodes CAISLGRLPKTYGYTF.

This clonotype was counted a few times. The CDR3 region has the DNA TGTGCCAGCAGCCCCCGGCGGGGAGGAGCCAATGAGCAGTTCTTC. Translating gives CASSPRRGGANEQFF. The rearrangement joins TRBV11-3 to TRBJ2-1; D possibly corresponds to TRBD2 (6 bases). There are 15 residues in the CDR3. Between the trimmed V and J ends, which lost 5 bases and 6 bases, there was a span of 17 bases. Germline-derived CDR1 and CDR2 are SGHNT and YENEEA. Based on the CDR3 plus reference TRBV11-3 and TRBJ2-1, the full variable domain is EAGVVQSPRYKIIEKKQPVAFWCNPISGHNTLYWYLQNLGQGPELLIRYENEEAVDDSQLPKDRFSAERLKGVDSTLKIQPAELGDSAVYLCASSPRRGGANEQFFGPGTRLTVL.

This clonotype has ten or more counts. CDR3 in amino acids: CASSLSRDYEQFF. The CDR3 DNA reads TGCGCCAGCAGCCTTTCCCGGGACTATGAGCAGTTCTTC. This chain joins TRBV5-1 and TRBJ2-1, with D perhaps matching TRBD2 (6 bases). V lost 4 bases, J lost 8 bases, and 13 bases lay in between. The CDR3 contains 13 residues. Germline V lookup: CDR1 SGHRS, CDR2 YFSETQ. The complete variable domain, with remaining parts taken from reference TRBV5-1 and TRBJ2-1, reads KAGVTQTPRYLIKTRGQQVTLSCSPISGHRSVSWYQQTPGQGLQFLFEYFSETQRNKGNFPGRFSGRQFSNSRSEMNVSTLELGDSALYLCASSLSRDYEQFFGPGTRLTVL.

The table lists this clonotype with a few counts. The chain has TRBV21-1 and TRBJ2-7; the table's D call, TRBD1, has no DNA check behind it. TRBV21-1 corresponds to a pseudogene. The length of the CDR3 is 18 residues. CDR3 nucleotide sequence: TGTGCCAGCAGCAAAGCGATTTCTGGGACAGGGGATAGTTACGAGCAGTACTTC. This sequence encodes CASSKAISGTGDSYEQYF.

This clonotype was counted ten times or more. The genes are TRBV6-2 or TRBV6-3 and TRBJ2-1, with TRBD2 matching over 12 bases. The CDR3 is made up of 15 amino acids. Germline assignment: CDR1 MNHEY and CDR2 SVGEGT. Germline trimming cut 2 bases from V and 9 bases from J; bases unmatched to any gene: 5. CDR3 in DNA: TGTGCCAGCAGTTACGACCCTAGCGGGAGGGGTGAGCAGTTCTTC. This gives the protein CASSYDPSGRGEQFF.

The V and J genes are TRBV5-6 and TRBJ1-5; 8 bases agree with TRBD1. The V and J ends lost 0 bases and 7 bases, in that order; junction bases with no gene match: 6. The CDR3 contains 15 residues. Per the germline V gene, CDR1 is SGHDT and CDR2 is YYEEEE. CDR3 residues: CASSLGTGHLQPQHF. The CDR3 DNA is TGTGCCAGCAGCTTGGGGACAGGGCACCTGCAGCCCCAGCATTTT.